These T cell receptor beta chains were read from a single sample in a study of technical replicates of blood from a few donors. Sequencing was performed with immunoSEQ multiplex PCR; in TCRdb, only in-frame clones are kept and a portion is missing. The repertoire includes 65,000 to 85,000 clones, 94% of them detected once, and about 0.4% sits in the top ten. The sequencing sample was made of T cells isolated from PBMCs. These receptors were obtained from a human donor in good health. The CDR3 runs from the conserved cysteine through the conserved F or W. A D gene is named only where the DNA matches it firmly. Size values are once, few and many counts, or a class for expanded clones, and some rows have none.

clone_size: .; d_call: TRBD2; v_call: TRBV29-1; j_call: TRBJ2-7; cdr3_nt: TGCAGCGTTGTGTTTAGTAGCGGGAGCTCCTACGAGCAGTACTTC; cdr3_aa: CSVVFSSGSSYEQYF
clone_size: .; d_call: .; v_call: TRBV9; j_call: TRBJ2-7; cdr3_nt: TGTGCCAGCAGCGTACTGACAGAAGCTCTGTCCGGGCAGTACTTC; cdr3_aa: CASSVLTEALSGQYF
clone_size: .; d_call: TRBD2; v_call: TRBV4-1; j_call: TRBJ2-2; cdr3_nt: TGCGCCAGCAGCCAGCATAGCGGGAGATCTACCGGGGAGCTGTTTTTT; cdr3_aa: CASSQHSGRSTGELFF
clone_size: .; d_call: .; v_call: TRBV4-1; j_call: TRBJ2-5; cdr3_nt: TGCGCCAGCAGCCCGTATCCAACAGGGTTTCGGGAGGCTCAAGAGACCCAGTACTTC; cdr3_aa: CASSPYPTGFREAQETQYF
clone_size: .; d_call: .; v_call: TRBV19; j_call: TRBJ2-5; cdr3_nt: TGTGCCAGTAGCCTAGGGGGTGATGAGACCCAGTACTTC; cdr3_aa: CASSLGGDETQYF
clone_size: .; d_call: TRBD1; v_call: TRBV18; j_call: TRBJ1-2; cdr3_nt: TGTGCCAGCTCAAAGGGACAGGGGGCACATATTTATGGCTACACCTTC; cdr3_aa: CASSKGQGAHIYGYTF
clone_size: .; d_call: .; v_call: TRBV30; j_call: TRBJ1-1; cdr3_nt: TGTGCCTGGAGTGTACGCATAGACACTGAAGCTTTCTTT; cdr3_aa: CAWSVRIDTEAFF
clone_size: few; d_call: TRBD1; v_call: TRBV27; j_call: TRBJ2-2; cdr3_nt: TGTGCCAGCAGTAAACAGGGGCACGGGGAGCTGTTTTTT; cdr3_aa: CASSKQGHGELFF
clone_size: .; d_call: .; v_call: TRBV5-1; j_call: TRBJ1-5; cdr3_nt: TGCGCCAGCAGCCCCGACGGGGGGCATGATCAGCCCCAGCATTTT; cdr3_aa: CASSPDGGHDQPQHF
clone_size: few; d_call: TRBD1; v_call: TRBV11-3; j_call: TRBJ2-3; cdr3_nt: TGTGCCAGCAGCCCAGACAGGGGGCGCGCAGATACGCAGTATTTT; cdr3_aa: CASSPDRGRADTQYF
clone_size: .; d_call: .; v_call: TRBV28; j_call: TRBJ1-1; cdr3_nt: TGTGCCAGCAGTCGGGACTTACTCATGAACACTGAAGCTTTCTTT; cdr3_aa: CASSRDLLMNTEAFF
clone_size: .; d_call: .; v_call: TRBV5-4; j_call: TRBJ2-7; cdr3_nt: TGTGCCAGCAGCTTGTGGCGGAACTCCTACGAGCAGTACTTC; cdr3_aa: CASSLWRNSYEQYF
clone_size: once; d_call: TRBD2; v_call: TRBV11-2; j_call: TRBJ2-3; cdr3_nt: TGTGCCAGCAGCTTATTCCTAGCGGAGTACACAGATACGCAGTATTTT; cdr3_aa: CASSLFLAEYTDTQYF
clone_size: .; d_call: TRBD2; v_call: TRBV7-3; j_call: TRBJ2-1; cdr3_nt: TGTGCCAGCAGCCCAACTAGCGGGAGGGCCGATGAGCAGTTCTTC; cdr3_aa: CASSPTSGRADEQFF
clone_size: .; d_call: TRBD1; v_call: TRBV29-1; j_call: TRBJ1-2; cdr3_nt: TGCAGCGTTGCCCCCGAAGGGACAGGATATGGCTACACCTTC; cdr3_aa: CSVAPEGTGYGYTF
clone_size: .; d_call: .; v_call: TRBV5-4; j_call: TRBJ2-7; cdr3_nt: TGTGCCAGCAGCTCCGGACAGACCCCCCACGAGCAGTACTTC; cdr3_aa: CASSSGQTPHEQYF
clone_size: once; d_call: TRBD1; v_call: TRBV27; j_call: TRBJ2-3; cdr3_nt: TGTGCCAGCAGTTCGGACAGGGCGATCCCAGATACGCAGTATTTT; cdr3_aa: CASSSDRAIPDTQYF
clone_size: .; d_call: TRBD2; v_call: TRBV7-2; j_call: TRBJ2-3; cdr3_nt: TGTGCCAGCAGCTTAACGGGACTAAGCACAGATACGCAGTATTTT; cdr3_aa: CASSLTGLSTDTQYF
clone_size: .; d_call: .; v_call: TRBV5-1; j_call: TRBJ1-1; cdr3_nt: TGCGCCAGCAGCTTGGCCTGGGGGCGCGGCACTGAAGCTTTCTTT; cdr3_aa: CASSLAWGRGTEAFF
clone_size: .; d_call: TRBD1; v_call: TRBV7-9; j_call: TRBJ1-2; cdr3_nt: TGTGCCAGCAGCTTAGGGACAGGTGTGTGGGGCTACACCTTC; cdr3_aa: CASSLGTGVWGYTF
clone_size: .; d_call: TRBD1; v_call: TRBV16; j_call: TRBJ1-5; cdr3_nt: TGTGCCAGCAGCCAATGGACAGGGAATCAGCCCCAGCATTTT; cdr3_aa: CASSQWTGNQPQHF
clone_size: .; d_call: TRBD1; v_call: TRBV20-1; j_call: TRBJ2-2; cdr3_nt: TGCAGCACAGGGGACCCCGGGGAGCTGTTTTTT; cdr3_aa: CSTGDPGELFF
clone_size: .; d_call: TRBD2; v_call: TRBV4-1; j_call: TRBJ2-1; cdr3_nt: TGCGCCAGCAGCCAAGTTAGCGGGATGTCAAATGAGCAGTTCTTC; cdr3_aa: CASSQVSGMSNEQFF
clone_size: .; d_call: .; v_call: TRBV11-2; j_call: TRBJ2-1; cdr3_nt: TGTGCCAGCAGCTTACTCTCAGGTTCTGACAATGAGCAGTTCTTC; cdr3_aa: CASSLLSGSDNEQFF
clone_size: .; d_call: .; v_call: TRBV7-9; j_call: TRBJ2-7; cdr3_nt: TGTGCCAGCAGCTTAGGTACGGTTAACGAGCAGTACTTC; cdr3_aa: CASSLGTVNEQYF
clone_size: .; d_call: TRBD2; v_call: TRBV7-7; j_call: TRBJ2-7; cdr3_nt: TGTGCCAGCAGCCCAAAATACCACCCTAGCGGAAAACTCTCCTACGAGCAGTACTTC; cdr3_aa: CASSPKYHPSGKLSYEQYF
clone_size: .; d_call: .; v_call: TRBV2; j_call: TRBJ2-2; cdr3_nt: TGTGCCAGCAGTGAGTGGTCAGGGGATTCCGGGGAGCTGTTTTTT; cdr3_aa: CASSEWSGDSGELFF
clone_size: .; d_call: TRBD2; v_call: TRBV7-3; j_call: TRBJ2-1; cdr3_nt: TGTGCCAGCAGCGATACACTAGCGCGTGAGCAGTTCTTC; cdr3_aa: CASSDTLAREQFF
clone_size: .; d_call: TRBD2; v_call: TRBV6-1; j_call: TRBJ2-1; cdr3_nt: TGTGCCAGCAGTCGTACTAGCGGGAGTAGGAATGAGCAGTTCTTC; cdr3_aa: CASSRTSGSRNEQFF
clone_size: .; d_call: .; v_call: TRBV2; j_call: TRBJ2-3; cdr3_nt: TGTGCCAGCAGTGAAGTAGAGGAGCTCCCAGATACGCAGTATTTT; cdr3_aa: CASSEVEELPDTQYF
clone_size: .; d_call: .; v_call: TRBV7-3; j_call: TRBJ2-1; cdr3_nt: TGTGCCAGCAGCACTTCGGGGGTAAACAATGAGCAGTTCTTC; cdr3_aa: CASSTSGVNNEQFF
clone_size: .; d_call: TRBD2; v_call: TRBV11-3; j_call: TRBJ2-3; cdr3_nt: TGTGCCAGCAGCTTAGATGACAGCGGGAGGGAAGATACGCAGTATTTT; cdr3_aa: CASSLDDSGREDTQYF
clone_size: once; d_call: TRBD1; v_call: TRBV9; j_call: TRBJ2-1; cdr3_nt: TGTGCCAGTGCCGGGACAGGGGTCAATGAGCAGTTCTTC; cdr3_aa: CASAGTGVNEQFF
clone_size: .; d_call: .; v_call: TRBV9; j_call: TRBJ2-5; cdr3_nt: TGTGCCAGCAGCGAGGACAGCGCGAGTTGGGAGACCCAGTACTTC; cdr3_aa: CASSEDSASWETQYF
clone_size: .; d_call: .; v_call: TRBV5-8; j_call: TRBJ2-1; cdr3_nt: TGTGCCAGCAGCTTGCGCGGCCTAGCGAACTACAATGAGCAGTTCTTC; cdr3_aa: CASSLRGLANYNEQFF
clone_size: .; d_call: .; v_call: TRBV9; j_call: TRBJ1-2; cdr3_nt: TGTGCCAGCAGCGTAGATCAGGGCAGGCTAAAGGATGGCTACACCTTC; cdr3_aa: CASSVDQGRLKDGYTF
clone_size: .; d_call: TRBD1; v_call: TRBV6-1; j_call: TRBJ2-2; cdr3_nt: TGTGCCAGCAGAAGCGGGACAGGGGCAAGGGGGGAGCTGTTTTTT; cdr3_aa: CASRSGTGARGELFF
clone_size: .; d_call: .; v_call: TRBV27; j_call: TRBJ2-7; cdr3_nt: TGTGCCAGCAGCGTCGCTAGGTTCCACGAGCAGTACTTC; cdr3_aa: CASSVARFHEQYF
clone_size: .; d_call: TRBD2; v_call: TRBV18; j_call: TRBJ2-5; cdr3_nt: TGTGCCAGCTCACCACGCGGGGGGCAAGAGACCCAGTACTTC; cdr3_aa: CASSPRGGQETQYF
clone_size: once; d_call: .; v_call: TRBV4-3; j_call: TRBJ2-7; cdr3_nt: TGCGCCAGCAGCCCTCGGAGGAGCTCCTACGAGCAGTACTTC; cdr3_aa: CASSPRRSSYEQYF
clone_size: once; d_call: .; v_call: TRBV10-3; j_call: TRBJ2-3; cdr3_nt: TGTGCCATCAGTGAGTCCGGGAGCCGCACAGATACGCAGTATTTT; cdr3_aa: CAISESGSRTDTQYF
clone_size: .; d_call: .; v_call: TRBV28; j_call: TRBJ1-5; cdr3_nt: TGTGCCAGCGGGATCACACAGGGCTATCAGCCCCAGCATTTT; cdr3_aa: CASGITQGYQPQHF
clone_size: .; d_call: TRBD1; v_call: TRBV10-3; j_call: TRBJ1-3; cdr3_nt: TGTGCCATCAGTCGACAGGGGGCATCCGGAAACACCATATATTTT; cdr3_aa: CAISRQGASGNTIYF
clone_size: .; d_call: TRBD2; v_call: TRBV28; j_call: TRBJ2-1; cdr3_nt: TGTGCCATCGGGCGTGCGGGAGGTTACAATGAGCAGTTCTTC; cdr3_aa: CAIGRAGGYNEQFF
clone_size: .; d_call: .; v_call: TRBV27; j_call: TRBJ2-2; cdr3_nt: TGTGCCAGCAGTTCAGGGAACGCCGGGGAGCTGTTTTTT; cdr3_aa: CASSSGNAGELFF
clone_size: .; d_call: TRBD2; v_call: TRBV7-3; j_call: TRBJ2-3; cdr3_nt: TGTGCCAGCAGCCCGACTAGCGGGATCACAGATACGCAGTATTTT; cdr3_aa: CASSPTSGITDTQYF
clone_size: .; d_call: TRBD2; v_call: TRBV30; j_call: TRBJ2-7; cdr3_nt: TGTGCCTGGATGGAGCGGGAGAACGCCTACGAGCAGTACTTC; cdr3_aa: CAWMERENAYEQYF
clone_size: .; d_call: .; v_call: TRBV6-1; j_call: TRBJ1-3; cdr3_nt: TGTGCCAGCAGGGGAGGAGCGGCTGGAAACACCATATATTTT; cdr3_aa: CASRGGAAGNTIYF
clone_size: .; d_call: .; v_call: TRBV28; j_call: TRBJ1-1; cdr3_nt: TGTGCCAGCAGTGACAGACCGAACACTGAAGCTTTCTTT; cdr3_aa: CASSDRPNTEAFF
clone_size: .; d_call: .; v_call: TRBV27; j_call: TRBJ1-1; cdr3_nt: TGTGCCAGCAGTTTATCGCCACAGGGTATCTGGACTGAAGCTTTCTTT; cdr3_aa: CASSLSPQGIWTEAFF
clone_size: .; d_call: .; v_call: TRBV7-2; j_call: TRBJ1-1; cdr3_nt: TGTGCCAGCAGCCCGGACAGTACTTACACTGAAGCTTTCTTT; cdr3_aa: CASSPDSTYTEAFF
clone_size: .; d_call: .; v_call: TRBV6-5; j_call: TRBJ1-2; cdr3_nt: TGTGCCAGCAGTTACTCGAGAGGGAACTATGGCTACACCTTC; cdr3_aa: CASSYSRGNYGYTF
clone_size: .; d_call: TRBD2; v_call: TRBV19; j_call: TRBJ2-4; cdr3_nt: TGTGCCAGTAGCCTCCCAATGGGAGGGAGCATTCAGTACTTC; cdr3_aa: CASSLPMGGSIQYF
clone_size: .; d_call: .; v_call: TRBV9; j_call: TRBJ1-2; cdr3_nt: TGTGCCAGCAGCGGTCGTACCACACCGGGACACAACTATGGCTACACCTTC; cdr3_aa: CASSGRTTPGHNYGYTF
clone_size: .; d_call: .; v_call: TRBV16; j_call: TRBJ2-1; cdr3_nt: TGTGCCAGCAGCCAACTAGGACTGCAAAATGAGCAGTTCTTC; cdr3_aa: CASSQLGLQNEQFF
clone_size: .; d_call: .; v_call: TRBV30; j_call: TRBJ1-4; cdr3_nt: TGTGCCTCTTCTTTATCGGCCAGGGGCGAAAAACTGTTTTTT; cdr3_aa: CASSLSARGEKLFF
clone_size: .; d_call: .; v_call: TRBV11-2; j_call: TRBJ1-2; cdr3_nt: TGTGCCAGCAGCTTTCACAGGGAACTGCCTGGCTACACCTTC; cdr3_aa: CASSFHRELPGYTF
clone_size: .; d_call: .; v_call: TRBV30; j_call: TRBJ1-1; cdr3_nt: TGTGCCTGGAGCCCTCTTGAGGGATGGAGAACGACTGAAGCTTTCTTT; cdr3_aa: CAWSPLEGWRTTEAFF
clone_size: .; d_call: TRBD2; v_call: TRBV7-2; j_call: TRBJ2-2; cdr3_nt: TGTGCCAGCACGAAATCTAGCGGGCCCACCGGGGAGCTGTTTTTT; cdr3_aa: CASTKSSGPTGELFF
clone_size: .; d_call: TRBD1; v_call: TRBV30; j_call: TRBJ1-2; cdr3_nt: TGTGCCTGGAGTGTTCTTTGGGGACAGGATGGCTACACCTTC; cdr3_aa: CAWSVLWGQDGYTF